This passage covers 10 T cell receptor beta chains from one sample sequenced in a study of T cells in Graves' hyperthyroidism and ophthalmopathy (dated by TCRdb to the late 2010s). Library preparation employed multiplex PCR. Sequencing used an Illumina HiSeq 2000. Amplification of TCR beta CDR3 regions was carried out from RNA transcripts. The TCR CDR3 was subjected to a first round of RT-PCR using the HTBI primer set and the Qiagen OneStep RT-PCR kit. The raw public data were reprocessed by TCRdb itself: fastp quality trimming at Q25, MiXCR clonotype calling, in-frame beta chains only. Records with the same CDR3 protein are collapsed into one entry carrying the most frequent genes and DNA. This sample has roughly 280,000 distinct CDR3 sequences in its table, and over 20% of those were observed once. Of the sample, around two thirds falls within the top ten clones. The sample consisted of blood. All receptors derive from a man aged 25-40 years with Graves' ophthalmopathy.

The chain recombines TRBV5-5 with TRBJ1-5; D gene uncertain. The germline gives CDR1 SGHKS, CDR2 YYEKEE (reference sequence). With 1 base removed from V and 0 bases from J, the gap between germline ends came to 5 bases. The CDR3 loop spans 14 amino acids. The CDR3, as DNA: TGTGCCAGCAGCTTGTACCATAGCAATCAGCCCCAGCATTTT. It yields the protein CASSLYHSNQPQHF.

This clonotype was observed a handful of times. CDR3 loop: CASSPPGQGGKTQYF. The CDR3 nucleotides read TGTGCCAGCAGTCCCCCGGGACAGGGGGGAAAGACCCAGTACTTC. V gene TRBV6-1 combines with J gene TRBJ2-5; 11 bases agree with TRBD1. The CDR3 runs to 15 residues. Germline V gene sequence: CDR1 MNHNS, CDR2 SASEGT. The J segment lost 6 bases and the V segment lost 5 bases, leaving 8 bases of the junction unmatched.

In DNA, the CDR3 is TGTGCCAGCAGCCCTCCGACAGGGGATCAGCCCCAGCATTTT. It yields the protein CASSPPTGDQPQHF. The V and J genes are TRBV2 and TRBJ1-5; 8 bases line up with TRBD1. The germline V gene encodes CDR1 SNHLY and CDR2 FYNNEI. With 6 bases clipped from V and 5 bases from J, the junction kept 6 bases outside the gene matches. CDR3 length: 14 residues.

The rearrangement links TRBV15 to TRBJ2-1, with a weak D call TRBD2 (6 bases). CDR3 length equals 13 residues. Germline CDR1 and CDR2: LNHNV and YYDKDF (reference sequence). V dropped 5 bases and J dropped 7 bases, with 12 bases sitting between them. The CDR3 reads CATSGGIVNEQFF. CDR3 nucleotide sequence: TGTGCCACCAGCGGGGGGATAGTAAATGAGCAGTTCTTC. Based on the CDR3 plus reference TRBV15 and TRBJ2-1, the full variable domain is DAMVIQNPRYQVTQFGKPVTLSCSQTLNHNVMYWYQQKSSQAPKLLFHYYDKDFNNEADTPDNFQSRRPNTSFCFLDIRSPGLGDTAMYLCATSGGIVNEQFFGPGTRLTVL.

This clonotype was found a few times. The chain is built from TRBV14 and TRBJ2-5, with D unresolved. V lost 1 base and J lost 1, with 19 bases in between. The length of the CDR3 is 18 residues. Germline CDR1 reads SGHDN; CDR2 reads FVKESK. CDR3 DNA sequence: TGTGCCAGCAGCCAAGGTAGAAAGGGTCCTAAGGGCCAAGAGACCCAGTACTTC. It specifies CASSQGRKGPKGQETQYF.

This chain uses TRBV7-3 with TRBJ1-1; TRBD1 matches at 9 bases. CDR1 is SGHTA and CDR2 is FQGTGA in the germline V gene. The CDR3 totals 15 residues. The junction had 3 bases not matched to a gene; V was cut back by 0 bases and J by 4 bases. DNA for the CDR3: TGTGCCAGCAGCTTAACGAGGACAGGGGTCACTGAAGCTTTCTTT. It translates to CASSLTRTGVTEAFF. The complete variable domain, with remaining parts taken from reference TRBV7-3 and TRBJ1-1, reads GAGVSQTPSNKVTEKGKYVELRCDPISGHTALYWYRQSLGQGPEFLIYFQGTGAADDSGLPNDRFFAVRPEGSVSTLKIQRTERGDSAVYLCASSLTRTGVTEAFFGQGTRLTVV.

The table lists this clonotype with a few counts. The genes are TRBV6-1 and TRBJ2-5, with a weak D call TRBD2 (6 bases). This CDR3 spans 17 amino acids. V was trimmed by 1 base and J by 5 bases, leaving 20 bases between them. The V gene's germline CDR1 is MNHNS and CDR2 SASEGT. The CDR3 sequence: CASSEVVGAIGGETQYF. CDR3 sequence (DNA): TGTGCCAGCAGTGAAGTGGTTGGTGCTATTGGGGGGGAGACCCAGTACTTC.

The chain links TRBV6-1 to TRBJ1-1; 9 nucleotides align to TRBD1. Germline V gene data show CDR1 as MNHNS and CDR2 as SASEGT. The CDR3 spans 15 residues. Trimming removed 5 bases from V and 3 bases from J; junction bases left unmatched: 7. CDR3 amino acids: CASSSQGAQHTEAFF. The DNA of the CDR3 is TGTGCCAGCAGTTCACAGGGGGCGCAACACACTGAAGCTTTCTTT.

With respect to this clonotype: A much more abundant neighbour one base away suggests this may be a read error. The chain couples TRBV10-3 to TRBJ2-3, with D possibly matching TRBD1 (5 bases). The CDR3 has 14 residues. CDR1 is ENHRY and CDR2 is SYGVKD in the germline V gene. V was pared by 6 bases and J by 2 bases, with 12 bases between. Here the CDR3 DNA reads TGTGCCATCAGATCGACAGACCTCACAGATACGCAGTATTTT. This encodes CAIRSTDLTDTQYF.

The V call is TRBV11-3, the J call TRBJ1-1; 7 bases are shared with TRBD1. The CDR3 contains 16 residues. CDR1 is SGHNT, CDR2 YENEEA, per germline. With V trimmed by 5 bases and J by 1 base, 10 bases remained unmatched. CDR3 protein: CASSDWDRYTNTEAFF. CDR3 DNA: TGTGCCAGCAGCGATTGGGACAGATACACGAACACTGAAGCTTTCTTT.